These 5 T cell receptor beta chains were sequenced from one sample in a study of T cell responses to AZD1222 COVID-19 vaccine. TCRdb's copy holds only in-frame clones and misses some; the assay was immunoSEQ multiplex PCR. Of 120,000 to 150,000 clones in the sample, approximately 94% were seen once. Sequences were derived from peripheral blood, sampled on day 0 of AZD1222 vaccination. These receptors originate from an adult in good health.

The genes are TRBV7-9 and TRBJ2-2; D call uncertain. This CDR3 comprises 15 residues. Per the germline V gene, CDR1 is SEHNR and CDR2 is FQNEAQ (reference sequence). V shed 2 bases and J shed 0 bases, with 7 bases lying between them. The CDR3 sequence is CASSLRSTNTGELFF. DNA for the CDR3: TGTGCCAGCAGCTTAAGGTCCACGAACACCGGGGAGCTGTTTTTT.

V gene TRBV12-3 or TRBV12-4 combines with J gene TRBJ1-1; the D is unclear. Trimming cost V 6 bases and J 8 bases, with 16 bases left between them. The CDR3 is made up of 13 amino acids. The CDR3 bases are TGTGCCAGCAGCCCCTGGAGGAATGGGGAAGCTTTCTTT. Translating it yields CASSPWRNGEAFF.

This chain joins TRBV29-1 and TRBJ1-3; D uncertain. CDR3 length equals 14 residues. Germline assignment: CDR1 SQVTM and CDR2 ANQGSEA. V dropped 1 base and J dropped 4 bases, with 11 bases sitting between them. CDR3 sequence (DNA): TGCAGCGTTGAAGGGGCAGGATCCGGAAACACCATATATTTT. As protein: CSVEGAGSGNTIYF.

V usage is TRBV5-1 and J usage is TRBJ1-1; possible D gene TRBD1, 5 bases. The V gene's germline CDR1 is SGHRS and CDR2 YFSETQ. The CDR3 length is 14 residues. Trimming removed 4 bases at V and 5 bases at J, with 15 bases between. For the CDR3, the DNA is TGCGCCAGCAGCCCCCGGCTCGGGGGTACTGAAGCTTTCTTT. Translation: CASSPRLGGTEAFF.

This rearrangement joins TRBV5-1 to TRBJ2-3; 8 bases are a match to TRBD2. CDR1 SGHRS and CDR2 YFSETQ come from the germline V gene. Germline trimming cut 2 bases from V and 1 base from J; bases unmatched to any gene: 0. This CDR3 is 14 amino acids long. This CDR3 is CASSLLAGTDTQYF. CDR3 in DNA: TGCGCCAGCAGCTTACTAGCGGGCACAGATACGCAGTATTTT.